These T cell receptor beta chains were read from a single sample in a study of a mutant IDH1 vaccine in newly diagnosed glioma. No antigen has been assigned to these receptors. Assay used: immunoSEQ multiplex PCR; TCRdb lists only in-frame clones, some missing. The data hold almost 30,000 clones, with around 90% observed a single time. The specimen comprised peripheral blood mononuclear cells (PBMCs), sampled from a glioma patient whose treatment included an IDH1 peptide vaccine. All receptors come from a middle-aged woman with glioma. Some clones in this sample may be carry-over from other donors' samples. Each CDR3 is given with its conserved first and last residue. Each record gives: D gene, J gene, V gene, clone size, CDR3 DNA, CDR3 protein. The D gene is left open where the match is weak. Clone size is shown for a subset of rows, as once, few, many or a class of expanded clone.

. | TRBJ1-1 | TRBV11-2 | . | TGTGCCAGCAGCTTAGTCTGGAGCCCAGACACTGAAGCTTTCTTT | CASSLVWSPDTEAFF
TRBD1 | TRBJ2-7 | TRBV6-5 | once | TGTGCCAGCAGTAAACCGGGACAGACCTACGAGCAGTACTTC | CASSKPGQTYEQYF
TRBD1 | TRBJ2-7 | TRBV6-5 | . | TGTGCCAGCAGTAGAAGACAGGGGGCGATAAACGAGCAGTACTTC | CASSRRQGAINEQYF
TRBD1 | TRBJ2-6 | TRBV27 | . | TGTGCCAGCAAACAGGGGCTTGCCGGGGCCAACGTCCTGACTTTC | CASKQGLAGANVLTF
. | TRBJ2-1 | TRBV6-1 | . | TGTGCCAGCACCGGGGGAGCGTTCCATGAGCAGTTCTTC | CASTGGAFHEQFF
. | TRBJ2-7 | TRBV15 | . | TGTGCCACCAGCGAGGGCACTCCGGGCACATCCTACGAGCAGTACTTC | CATSEGTPGTSYEQYF
. | TRBJ2-7 | TRBV15 | . | TGTGCCACCAGCAGAGCCCCCGACACAGGGCTCTACGAGCAGTACTTC | CATSRAPDTGLYEQYF
TRBD2 | TRBJ2-7 | TRBV5-4 | . | TGTGCCAGCAGCTTGGCCCTTGGCGCGGGAGGGACGTACGAGCAGTACTTC | CASSLALGAGGTYEQYF
. | TRBJ2-3 | TRBV18 | . | TGTGCCAGCTCACCCGGCGCGCAGAGAGATACGCAGTATTTT | CASSPGAQRDTQYF
. | TRBJ1-2 | TRBV7-3 | . | TGTGCCAGCAGCCTAGGCCCCGGAGCCGGGGTTAACTATGGCTACACCTTC | CASSLGPGAGVNYGYTF
TRBD2 | TRBJ2-3 | TRBV6-5 | medium-sized | TGTGCCAGCAGTTTAGCGGGGACGCCGGGGGATACGCAGTATTTT | CASSLAGTPGDTQYF
. | TRBJ2-1 | TRBV1 | . | TGCACCAGCAGCCGCCGACTCCTCAATGAGCAGTTCTTC | CTSSRRLLNEQFF
. | TRBJ2-7 | TRBV6-4 | . | TGTGCCAGCAAAGTTGAGGATTACGAGCAGTACTTC | CASKVEDYEQYF
TRBD1 | TRBJ1-5 | TRBV28 | . | TGTGCCAGCAGTCCTACCGGGACAGGGGTTGTGCCCCAGCATTTT | CASSPTGTGVVPQHF
TRBD2 | TRBJ2-1 | TRBV7-2 | . | TGTGCCAGCAGCTTAGGGGGACTAGCGGGACCTATCTCCTACAATGAGCAGTTCTTC | CASSLGGLAGPISYNEQFF
TRBD1 | TRBJ1-3 | TRBV7-9 | . | TGTGCCAGCAGCCCGGACAGGGGAGGAAACACCATATATTTT | CASSPDRGGNTIYF
. | TRBJ1-1 | TRBV11-2 | . | TGTGCCAGCAGCTTGATGAACACTGAAGCTTTCTTT | CASSLMNTEAFF
. | TRBJ2-7 | TRBV29-1 | few | TGCAGCGTGGCGCTACAGGGAAGCTCCTACGAGCAGTACTTC | CSVALQGSSYEQYF
. | TRBJ2-7 | TRBV7-9 | . | TGTGCCAGCAGCTTAGTGGCAGCTGGGTACGAGCAGTACTTC | CASSLVAAGYEQYF
TRBD2 | TRBJ2-1 | TRBV4-1 | few | TGCGCCAGCAGCCCGATTCGACTAGCGGCGAACTCCTACAATGAGCAGTTCTTC | CASSPIRLAANSYNEQFF
. | TRBJ1-3 | TRBV7-9 | . | TGTGCCAGCAGCGTCGGCCGGCTCTCTGGAAACACCATATATTTT | CASSVGRLSGNTIYF
TRBD1 | TRBJ2-7 | TRBV10-3 | . | TGTGCCAGTGAACCGGGACAGGGGACCTACGAGCAGTACTTC | CASEPGQGTYEQYF
. | TRBJ1-1 | TRBV15 | . | TGTGCCACCAGCAGATTGGGACAGAACACTGAAGCTTTCTTT | CATSRLGQNTEAFF
TRBD2 | TRBJ2-5 | TRBV5-1 | . | TGCGCCAGCAGCTTATCACTAGCGGGGGGCCAAGAGACCCAGTACTTC | CASSLSLAGGQETQYF
TRBD2 | TRBJ2-4 | TRBV19 | once | TGTGCCAGTAGTTCTTCCCGGGAGGGGGTCAAAAACATTCAGTACTTC | CASSSSREGVKNIQYF
TRBD2 | TRBJ2-5 | TRBV4-1 | . | TGCGCCAGCAGCCAGGGGGGACTAGCGAGGGAGACCCAGTACTTC | CASSQGGLARETQYF
TRBD1 | TRBJ2-2 | TRBV2 | . | TGTGCCAGCTCTTCGGGACAGGGGGCCTCGAACACCGGGGAGCTGTTTTTT | CASSSGQGASNTGELFF
. | TRBJ1-2 | TRBV12-5 | . | TGTGCTAGTGGACAGGCTAACTATGGCTACACCTTC | CASGQANYGYTF
TRBD1 | TRBJ1-1 | TRBV28 | . | TGTGCCAGCAGTACTACAGGGGGCACAGCTTTCTTT | CASSTTGGTAFF
TRBD1 | TRBJ1-1 | TRBV4-2 | . | TGTGCCAGCAGCCAAGATGTCGGGACAGGGGTCGCTTTCTTT | CASSQDVGTGVAFF
. | TRBJ1-5 | TRBV7-8 | . | TGTGCCAGCAGCCAAGGGTTTTTTCCTAATCAGCCCCAGCATTTT | CASSQGFFPNQPQHF
. | TRBJ2-5 | TRBV6-5 | . | TGTGCCAGCAGCCTCAGGACAGCTCAAGAGACCCAGTACTTC | CASSLRTAQETQYF
TRBD2 | TRBJ2-4 | TRBV10-3 | . | TGTGCCATCGGGGCGGGGGGCATTCAGTACTTC | CAIGAGGIQYF
. | TRBJ1-4 | TRBV7-6 | . | TGTGCCAGCAGCCTCGGTCAGGGAGGTGAAAAACTGTTTTTT | CASSLGQGGEKLFF
TRBD1 | TRBJ2-7 | TRBV6-1 | . | TGTGCCAGCAGTGAATCCCGGACAGGCGGCTACGAGCAGTACTTC | CASSESRTGGYEQYF
TRBD2 | TRBJ2-7 | TRBV7-2 | . | TGTGCCAGCAGCTTATCGCGGGAGGGCGTCGAGCAGTACTTC | CASSLSREGVEQYF
TRBD1 | TRBJ1-2 | TRBV15 | . | TGTGCCACCAGCGGGACAGACTTCAATGGCTACACCTTC | CATSGTDFNGYTF
. | TRBJ1-5 | TRBV28 | . | TGTGCCAGCAGTTATGAGCGATATAGCAATCAGCCCCAGCATTTT | CASSYERYSNQPQHF
. | TRBJ1-6 | TRBV4-3 | . | TGCGCCAGCAGCCAAGTGACCCACCTAGTCGGGGATTATTCACCCCTCCACTTT | CASSQVTHLVGDYSPLHF
. | TRBJ1-2 | TRBV28 | . | TGTGCCAGCGATAGGGGAAGCTATGGCTACACCTTC | CASDRGSYGYTF
. | TRBJ1-2 | TRBV7-2 | . | TGTGCCAGCAGCTTATCAGGGGTGGGTAACTATGGCTACACCTTC | CASSLSGVGNYGYTF
. | TRBJ2-7 | TRBV9 | once | TGTGCCAGCAGCGTTGGGACGTTGGCTCCCTACGAGCAGTACTTC | CASSVGTLAPYEQYF
. | TRBJ2-7 | TRBV2 | . | TGTGCCAGCAGTAGAAACCGCTACGAGCAGTACTTC | CASSRNRYEQYF
. | TRBJ1-4 | TRBV6-5 | . | TGTGCCAGCAGTTACTCTAACACAGGGACCGAAAAACTGTTTTTT | CASSYSNTGTEKLFF
TRBD2 | TRBJ2-1 | TRBV27 | . | TGTGCCAGCGCAAGGAGGCTAGCGGATTACAATGAGCAGTTCTTC | CASARRLADYNEQFF
. | TRBJ1-5 | TRBV7-2 | . | TGTGCCAGCAGCCCCCCACCGAACTCGGCGCAGCCCCAGCATTTT | CASSPPPNSAQPQHF
TRBD1 | TRBJ2-3 | TRBV28 | . | TGTGCCAGCAGCATATCGGTCGGGACAGGGGGCCACACGCAGTATTTT | CASSISVGTGGHTQYF
. | TRBJ2-2 | TRBV28 | . | TGTGCCAGCAGTTTAATGGGGGGGGAGCTGTTTTTT | CASSLMGGELFF